The clone carrying this T cell receptor (beta chain) was seen only once. The germline gives CDR1 MNHEY, CDR2 SMNVEV (reference sequence). This CDR3 comprises 16 residues. The J segment lost 1 base and the V segment lost 5 bases, leaving 8 bases of the junction unmatched. The repertoire was sequenced with immunoSEQ multiplex PCR; TCRdb's copy has only in-frame clones and lacks some. The table shows about 370,000 clones, with roughly 86% occurring only once. These data originate in a study of blood T cell repertoires in COVID-19. Turning to the study itself: T cells, B-cell-depleted T cells, or PBMCs provided the cDNA or gDNA that served as material.

This TCR derives from a woman in her 30s with COVID-19, enrolled during active disease. Sequences were obtained from peripheral blood. V gene TRBV27 combines with J gene TRBJ2-1; 7 bases are shared with TRBD1. This CDR3 is CASSQRTGQSYNEQFF. The CDR3, as DNA: TGTGCCAGCAGTCAACGGACAGGCCAATCCTACAATGAGCAGTTCTTC.